This T cell receptor beta chain is from a study of cytomegalovirus exposure and HLA in healthy donors. Separation from the approximately 690-subject first cohort characterized the roughly 110-subject validation cohort, to which the donors belonged. Here immunoSEQ multiplex PCR was the method, and the copy in TCRdb shows in-frame clones only, minus some. The table lists about 65,000 clones, around 92% of them singletons, with 1.3% in the top ten. After removal of 7 bases from V and 1 base from J, the junction contained 3 bases not matched to a gene. The length of the CDR3 is 13 residues. Germline lookup yields CDR1 MDHEN and CDR2 SYDVKM.

The chain combines TRBV28 with TRBJ1-1; 7 nucleotides line up with TRBD1. Sequenced sample: PBMCs. The clonotype comes from a woman aged 18-35 years in good health and CMV-seronegative. Here the CDR3 reads CASNRDRNTEAFF. The CDR3 DNA sequence: TGTGCCAGCAATCGGGACAGGAACACTGAAGCTTTCTTT.